This TCR beta chain was found in a study of shared T cell receptors in the human thymus. The V gene's germline CDR1 is MDHEN and CDR2 SYDVKM. The CDR3 is 16 amino acids. Trimming took 5 bases from V and 2 from J, leaving 19 bases between them. Assay: immunoSEQ multiplex PCR; the TCRdb copy retains only in-frame clones and omits some. Of about 730,000 clones listed, 80% to 90% are singletons. In its sample, this clone was seen once. These same data were also listed under a study on human thymus T cells. This second report adds: Thymus tissue was removed during corrective cardiac surgery. Thymic and blood repertoires appeared to show biased V and J gene usage.

V gene TRBV28 combines with J gene TRBJ2-7; D might be TRBD1 (6 bases). The sample was thymocytes. This TCR was recovered from a girl in the first two years of life with a congenital heart defect. CDR3 sequence reads: CASSPPGHPSTYEQYF. The CDR3 DNA sequence: TGTGCCAGCAGTCCCCCGGGACACCCTTCAACCTACGAGCAGTACTTC.